A single sample is the source of the 19 T cell receptor beta chains below, sequenced in a study of shared clonotypes between healthy human individuals (dated by TCRdb to the early 2020s). The library was prepared using the immunoSEQ multiplex PCR assay. TCRdb took over this immuneACCESS table, retaining in-frame rearrangements with V and J assigned. Such tables are incomplete; in checked studies, under half of the missing clones stem from an unresolved V gene, and the remainder is unexplained. The sample profile shows some 2.1 million clones; roughly 96% of them were found once. Under 0.15% of the sample is taken by the ten largest. Sequences were obtained from naive CD4+ T cells sorted from blood. The intended sense of this specimen's cell subset or site label: CD45RA+ positively selected. The origin of the receptors is a man aged 18-30 years in good health.

The genes are TRBV25-1 and TRBJ1-1; 7 bases agree with TRBD1. The CDR3 is 15 residues long. Losses at the gene ends were 7 bases for V and 0 bases for J; bases not matched to a gene: 8. Germline CDR1 and CDR2: MGHDK and SYGVNS. The CDR3 loop is CASTGTEPMNTEAFF. CDR3 bases: TGTGCCAGCACGGGGACAGAACCTATGAACACTGAAGCTTTCTTT.

This clone was seen a few times. This chain links TRBV30 with TRBJ1-6, with TRBD1 matching 8 bases. CDR3 size: 13 residues. J was trimmed by 7 bases and V by 5 bases; bases with no gene match: 4. The germline V gene has CDR1 GTSNPN and CDR2 SVGIG (reference sequence). The CDR3 DNA reads as TGTGCCTGGGGCCGACAGGGGAATTCACCCCTCCACTTT. This translates into CAWGRQGNSPLHF.

The chain is built from TRBV19 and TRBJ2-3; 9 bases fit TRBD2. In germline, CDR1 is LNHDA, CDR2 SQIVND (reference sequence). The CDR3 has 16 residues. The J segment lost 1 base and the V segment lost 4 bases, leaving 6 bases of the junction unmatched. The CDR3 spells CASSTSGMGGTDTQYF. The CDR3 bases are TGTGCCAGTAGTACTAGCGGGATGGGGGGCACAGATACGCAGTATTTT.

The genes are TRBV11-2 and TRBJ1-3; D ambiguous. The CDR3 covers 15 residues. Germline assignment: CDR1 SGHAT and CDR2 FQNNGV. Trimming shortened V by 4 bases and J by 1 base, and 11 bases separated the two germline ends. CDR3 region: CASSSRGGSGNTIYF. DNA for the CDR3: TGTGCCAGCAGCTCCCGAGGAGGGTCTGGAAACACCATATATTTT.

Regarding this clone: Other DNA sequences in the sample encode the same CDR3. V is TRBV30 and J is TRBJ1-5, with D uncertain. Trimming took 1 base from V and 5 from J, leaving 9 bases between them. The length of the CDR3 is 13 residues. CDR1 is GTSNPN and CDR2 is SVGIG in the germline V gene (reference sequence). CDR3 DNA sequence: TGTGCCTGGAGTGGCGGGAGGGATCAGCCCCAGCATTTT. As protein: CAWSGGRDQPQHF.

This clone was seen once. The rearrangement uses TRBV10-3 and TRBJ2-1; D might be TRBD2 (5 bases). Germline V CDR1 and CDR2: ENHRY, SYGVKD. V was shortened by 3 bases and J by 3 bases, with 9 bases between the two germline ends. The CDR3 length is 14 residues. The CDR3 nucleotides read TGTGCCATCAGTGACAGCGCGGGCTACAATGAGCAGTTCTTC. Its protein is CAISDSAGYNEQFF.

The chain is built from TRBV28 and TRBJ1-2; D is unresolved. Looked up from germline, CDR1 is MDHEN and CDR2 is SYDVKM. Trimming cost V 4 bases and J 6 bases, with 18 bases left between them. This CDR3 has 15 residues. CDR3 sequence reads: CASSSLPSGRNGYTF. CDR3 DNA sequence: TGTGCCAGCAGTTCTCTCCCTTCCGGACGGAATGGCTACACCTTC.

The chain recombines TRBV30 with TRBJ1-1, with D uncertain. Trimming pared 0 bases from V and 2 bases from J, leaving 13 bases between. This CDR3 is 15 amino acids long. Germline lookup yields CDR1 GTSNPN and CDR2 SVGIG (reference sequence). CDR3 protein: CAWSVLWHPNTEAFF. Here the CDR3 DNA reads TGTGCCTGGAGTGTACTATGGCACCCTAACACTGAAGCTTTCTTT.

V and J are TRBV7-2 and TRBJ1-1; 10 nucleotides line up with TRBD1. This CDR3 region has 14 residues. V dropped 5 bases and J dropped 7; count of bases not matched to a gene: 7. The germline CDR1 and CDR2 sequences are SGHTA and FQGNSA. The CDR3 region is CASSDRGLSREAFF. In nucleotides, the CDR3 is TGTGCCAGCAGCGACAGGGGGCTATCGCGTGAAGCTTTCTTT.

This clone was observed a few times. The CDR3 spells CASSGGMGYQPQHF. DNA of the CDR3: TGTGCCAGCAGTGGGGGAATGGGTTATCAGCCCCAGCATTTT. The rearrangement links TRBV2 to TRBJ1-5; D is unclear. Looked up from germline, CDR1 is SNHLY and CDR2 is FYNNEI. The CDR3 contains 14 residues. V lost 4 bases and J 5 bases, leaving 12 bases between the germline ends.

The gene calls are TRBV7-9 and TRBJ1-2, with TRBD1 matching over 7 bases. The CDR3 consists of 15 residues. Germline values: CDR1 SEHNR, CDR2 FQNEAQ (reference sequence). Trimming at V came to 1 base and at J to 4 bases, leaving 6 bases not matched to a gene. The CDR3 DNA follows: TGTGCCAGCAGCTTAGGGTTCGGGGACAGCTATGGCTACACCTTC. This codes for CASSLGFGDSYGYTF. Combining the CDR3 with reference TRBV7-9 and TRBJ1-2 gives the whole variable domain DTGVSQNPRHKITKRGQNVTFRCDPISEHNRLYWYRQTLGQGPEFLTYFQNEAQLEKSRLLSDRFSAERPKGSFSTLEIQRTEQGDSAMYLCASSLGFGDSYGYTFGSGTRLTVV.

The chain uses TRBV5-1 and TRBJ1-4; the match to TRBD1 covers 10 bases. Looked up from germline, CDR1 is SGHRS and CDR2 is YFSETQ. The junction had 2 bases not matched to a gene; V was cut back by 1 base and J by 11 bases. The CDR3 runs 13 residues. The CDR3 spells CASSLPGQGKLFF. The CDR3 nucleotides read TGCGCCAGCAGCTTGCCGGGACAGGGGAAACTGTTTTTT. Supplemented by reference TRBV5-1 and TRBJ1-4, the full variable domain reads KAGVTQTPRYLIKTRGQQVTLSCSPISGHRSVSWYQQTPGQGLQFLFEYFSETQRNKGNFPGRFSGRQFSNSRSEMNVSTLELGDSALYLCASSLPGQGKLFFGSGTQLSVL.

CDR3 coding DNA: TGTGCCAGCAGTGGGGGAACAGGGCTAAACTATGGCTACACCTTC. Amino acid sequence: CASSGGTGLNYGYTF. V and J are TRBV6-6 and TRBJ1-2; D is possibly TRBD1 (6 bases). From germline, CDR1 is MNHNY and CDR2 SVGAGI (reference sequence). The CDR3 consists of 15 residues. The V gene lost 5 bases and the J gene lost 2 bases, with 15 bases spanning the gap.

The V and J genes are TRBV5-4 and TRBJ2-3; D might be TRBD1 (6 bases). The germline V and J ends were trimmed by 5 bases and 5 bases, with 15 bases remaining between them. This CDR3 spans 14 amino acids. Germline CDR1 reads SGHNT; CDR2 reads YYREEE (reference sequence). CDR3 protein: CASSQGGRKDTQYF. CDR3 in DNA: TGTGCCAGCAGTCAAGGGGGACGGAAAGATACGCAGTATTTT.

V and J are TRBV13 and TRBJ2-1; 7 bases map to TRBD2. CDR3 length: 15 residues. Trimming at V came to 8 bases and at J to 0 bases, leaving 7 bases not matched to a gene. CDR1 and CDR2 (germline): PRHDT, FYEKMQ (reference sequence). The CDR3 nucleotides read TGTGCCAGCCAAACTTGGGGGGGCTCCTACAATGAGCAGTTCTTC. Its protein product is CASQTWGGSYNEQFF.

In regard to this clone: Distinct nucleotide sequences in the sample also encode this CDR3. This sequence joins TRBV6-1 and TRBJ1-1; D remains ambiguous. This CDR3 spans 14 amino acids. Trimming cost V 1 base and J 5 bases, with 11 bases left between them. The germline CDR1 and CDR2 sequences are MNHNS and SASEGT. CDR3 region: CASSEGGRGTEAFF. For the CDR3, the DNA is TGTGCCAGCAGTGAAGGAGGGAGAGGTACTGAAGCTTTCTTT.

This chain connects TRBV18 to TRBJ1-1; D is undetermined. The CDR3 spans 13 residues. Per germline, CDR1 KGHSH and CDR2 LQKENI. Trimming shortened V by 5 bases and J by 1 base, and 8 bases separated the two germline ends. In DNA, the CDR3 is TGTGCCAGCTCATCCCAGAGGAACACTGAAGCTTTCTTT. Amino acids: CASSSQRNTEAFF.

This clone was counted a single time. Mismatch with germline at one junction end may stem from a read error. The chain has TRBV6-1 and TRBJ1-2; no clear D gene. Germline V lookup: CDR1 MNHNS, CDR2 SASEGT. This CDR3 comprises 14 residues. In nucleotides, the CDR3 is TGTGCCAGCAGTGAAGCGCTTCAGGCGGACGCCCTCCCTTTC. This translates into CASSEALQADALPF.

The V and J genes are TRBV6-6 and TRBJ1-5; D is perhaps TRBD1 (5 bases). V lost 7 bases and J lost 6, with 19 bases in between. There are 15 residues in the CDR3. Germline V gene data show CDR1 as MNHNY and CDR2 as SVGAGI (reference sequence). CDR3 coding DNA: TGTGCCAGCACCTTTCCCGGACCTAGGGGTCAGCCCCAGCATTTT. Its protein product is CASTFPGPRGQPQHF.